The 13 T cell receptor beta chains given below trace back to one sample, sequenced in a study of OX40 agonist ivuxolimab in advanced cancers. Here immunoSEQ multiplex PCR was the method, and the copy in TCRdb shows in-frame clones only, minus some. The sample holds about 73,000 clones; 92% are singletons and the top ten take roughly a tenth. The sample here was CD4+ or CD8+ T cells sorted from blood, taken in a trial of the OX40 agonist ivuxolimab. These receptor sequences come from an adult with an advanced solid tumor such as melanoma, head and neck, liver or kidney cancer.

The V and J genes are TRBV5-1 and TRBJ1-5, with D possibly matching TRBD1 (5 bases). Germline V lookup: CDR1 SGHRS, CDR2 YFSETQ. Trimming pared 0 bases from V and 7 bases from J, leaving 11 bases between. The CDR3 has 14 amino acids. In DNA form, the CDR3 reads TGCGCCAGCAGCTTGGTGGGGGAGGGACAGCCCCAGCATTTT. This gives the protein CASSLVGEGQPQHF.

The rearrangement links TRBV29-1 to TRBJ2-1; weak D call: TRBD1 (5 bases). Germline CDR1 reads SQVTM; CDR2 reads ANQGSEA. CDR3 size: 11 residues. V lost 8 bases, J lost 6 bases, and 11 bases lay in between. For the CDR3, the DNA is TGCAGCTCCAGGGTCTCCAATGAGCAGTTCTTC. It yields the protein CSSRVSNEQFF.

The chain has TRBV7-9 and TRBJ2-5, with a tentative D call TRBD1 (6 bases). The assigned J gene may be wrong: the sequence end matches TRBJ2-7 better. The CDR3 extends over 16 amino acids. Germline CDR1 is SEHNR and CDR2 is FQNEAQ (reference sequence). The CDR3 region has the DNA TGTGCCAGCAGCGCCGATTCAGGGGTGAGCTCCTACGAGCAGTACTTC. Amino acids: CASSADSGVSSYEQYF.

The V and J genes are TRBV5-8 and TRBJ2-7; D is ambiguous. Looked up from germline, CDR1 is SGHTS and CDR2 is YDEGEE. Trimming shortened V by 3 bases and J by 3 bases, and 10 bases separated the two germline ends. The CDR3 runs to 13 residues. The CDR3 reads CASSSKENYEQYF. The CDR3 region has the DNA TGTGCCAGCAGCTCGAAGGAAAACTACGAGCAGTACTTC.

J is TRBJ2-3 and V is TRBV14; weak D call: TRBD1 (6 bases). V gave up 3 bases and J gave up 2 bases, with 12 bases separating them. This CDR3 has 15 amino acids. CDR1 and CDR2 from the germline V gene are SGHDN and FVKESK. This CDR3 is CASSHNRVNTDTQYF. DNA of the CDR3: TGTGCCAGCAGCCATAACAGGGTAAACACAGATACGCAGTATTTT.

The rearrangement links TRBV27 to TRBJ2-3; D is perhaps TRBD2 (6 bases). Trimming stripped 1 base from V and 6 bases from J, with 14 bases between. Germline loops: CDR1 MNHEY, CDR2 SMNVEV (reference sequence). The CDR3 totals 15 residues. CDR3 in DNA: TGTGCCAGCAGTTTATTGCGGGGTTCTCAGGATACGCAGTATTTT. It specifies CASSLLRGSQDTQYF.

In regard to this clone: A much larger clone lies a single base off, so this may be a read error. This chain joins TRBV11-2 and TRBJ1-1, with no clear D. Trimming stripped 5 bases from V and 1 base from J, with 11 bases between. This CDR3 contains 14 residues. Germline CDR1 SGHAT, CDR2 FQNNGV. Written as DNA, the CDR3 is TGTGCCAGCAGCCGGAACCGGGGGAACACTGAAGCTTTCTTT. Its protein is CASSRNRGNTEAFF.

The chain employs TRBV7-7 and TRBJ2-5; D is tentatively TRBD1 or TRBD2 (5 bases each). The CDR3 totals 14 residues. The ends were cut back, 5 bases at V and 5 bases at J, with 15 bases in the middle. Germline V lookup: CDR1 SSHAT, CDR2 FNYEAQ (reference sequence). The DNA of the CDR3 is TGTGCCAGCAGCCCGGGGCGCTCGATGGAGACCCAGTACTTC. Translation gives CASSPGRSMETQYF. The full variable domain, its missing parts supplied by reference TRBV7-7 and TRBJ2-5, is GAGVSQSPRYKVTKRGQDVTLRCDPISSHATLYWYQQALGQGPEFLTYFNYEAQPDKSGLPSDRFSAERPEGSISTLTIQRTEQRDSAMYRCASSPGRSMETQYFGPGTRLLVL.

V and J are TRBV11-3 and TRBJ1-1; a weak D match, TRBD1 (5 bases). V was clipped by 3 bases and J by 3 bases, with 11 bases between them. Germline CDR1 is SGHNT and CDR2 is YENEEA. This CDR3 has 14 residues. The CDR3, as DNA: TGTGCCAGCAGCTTTGCAGGGACGGACACTGAAGCTTTCTTT. This gives the protein CASSFAGTDTEAFF.

The genes are TRBV12-5 and TRBJ1-2, with D perhaps TRBD1 (5 bases). CDR1 is LGHNT and CDR2 is FRNRAP in the germline V gene. The length of the CDR3 is 14 residues. With 5 bases removed from V and 6 bases from J, the gap between germline ends came to 16 bases. The chain's CDR3 is CASGPLGGNNGYTF. CDR3 coding DNA: TGTGCTAGTGGTCCGCTGGGGGGGAACAATGGCTACACCTTC.

This clone was counted a single time. This CDR3 is CAWSLWGRTEAFF. The CDR3 bases are TGTGCCTGGAGTTTATGGGGGCGCACTGAAGCTTTCTTT. V and J are TRBV30 and TRBJ1-1; D may be TRBD1 (6 bases). The germline V and J ends were trimmed by 2 bases and 4 bases, with 11 bases remaining between them. The CDR3 is 13 residues long. Germline V lookup: CDR1 GTSNPN, CDR2 SVGIG (reference sequence).

This chain uses TRBV7-9 with TRBJ1-2; TRBD1 aligns across 8 bases. This CDR3 comprises 14 residues. J was trimmed by 7 bases and V by 4 bases; bases with no gene match: 8. Germline V gene sequence: CDR1 SEHNR, CDR2 FQNEAQ (reference sequence). The CDR3 coding sequence is TGTGCCAGCAGCTCCTGGACAGGGTTTGGTGGCTACACCTTC. Its protein product is CASSSWTGFGGYTF.

This rearrangement joins TRBV9 to TRBJ2-5; no definite D call. Germline lookup yields CDR1 SGDLS and CDR2 YYNGEE. The CDR3 covers 14 residues. V shed 4 bases and J shed 2 bases, with 12 bases lying between them. The CDR3 reads CASSPGGSQETQYF. The CDR3 DNA reads as TGTGCCAGCAGCCCTGGTGGATCGCAAGAGACCCAGTACTTC.